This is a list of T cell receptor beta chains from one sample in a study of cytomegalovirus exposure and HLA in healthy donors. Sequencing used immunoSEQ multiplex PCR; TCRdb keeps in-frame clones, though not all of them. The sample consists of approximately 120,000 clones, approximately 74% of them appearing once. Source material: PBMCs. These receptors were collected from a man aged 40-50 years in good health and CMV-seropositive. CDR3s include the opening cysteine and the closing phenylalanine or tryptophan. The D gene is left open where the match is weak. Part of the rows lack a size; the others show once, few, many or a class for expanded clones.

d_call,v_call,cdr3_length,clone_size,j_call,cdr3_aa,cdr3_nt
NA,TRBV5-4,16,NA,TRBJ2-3,CASSRGGQQSTDTQYF,TGTGCCAGCAGTCGGGGGGGACAGCAAAGCACAGATACGCAGTATTTT
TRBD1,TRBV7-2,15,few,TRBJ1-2,CASSLAPDRGLSYTF,TGTGCCAGCAGCTTAGCGCCGGACAGGGGGCTTAGCTACACCTTC
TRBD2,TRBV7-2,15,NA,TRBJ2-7,CASSERAGAAYEQYF,TGTGCCAGCAGCGAGCGAGCGGGGGCTGCCTACGAGCAGTACTTC
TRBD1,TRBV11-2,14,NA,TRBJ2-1,CASSPDGTGDEQFF,TGTGCCAGCAGCCCTGATGGGACAGGGGATGAGCAGTTCTTC
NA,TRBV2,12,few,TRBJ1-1,CASSYYRTEAFF,TGTGCCAGCAGCTATTACCGGACTGAAGCTTTCTTT
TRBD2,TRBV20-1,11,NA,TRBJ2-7,CSAAGLAGLDF,TGCAGTGCTGCGGGACTAGCGGGATTAGACTTC
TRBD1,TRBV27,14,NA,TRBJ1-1,CASSQLDRTAEAFF,TGTGCCAGCAGCCAATTGGACAGGACTGCTGAAGCTTTCTTT
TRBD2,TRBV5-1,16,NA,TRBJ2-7,CASSLVTSGSGDEQYF,TGCGCCAGCAGCTTGGTGACTAGCGGTTCGGGGGACGAGCAGTACTTC
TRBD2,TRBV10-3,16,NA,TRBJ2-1,CAISESGGGLNNEQFF,TGTGCCATCAGTGAGTCCGGGGGGGGGTTAAACAATGAGCAGTTCTTC
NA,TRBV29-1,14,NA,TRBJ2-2,CSVVAGVPTGELFF,TGCAGCGTTGTGGCAGGGGTCCCTACCGGGGAGCTGTTTTTT
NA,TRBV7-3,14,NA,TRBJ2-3,CASSSGLSADTQYF,TGTGCCAGCAGCTCCGGACTCAGCGCGGATACGCAGTATTTT
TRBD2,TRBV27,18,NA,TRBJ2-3,CASSPPTALAGGTDTQYF,TGTGCCAGCAGTCCCCCCACGGCCTTAGCGGGAGGGACAGATACGCAGTATTTT
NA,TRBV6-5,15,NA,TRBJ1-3,CASSYSRGTGNTIYF,TGTGCCAGCAGTTACTCGAGGGGGACTGGAAACACCATATATTTT
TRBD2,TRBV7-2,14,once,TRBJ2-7,CASEKASGGPEQYF,TGTGCCAGCGAAAAGGCTAGCGGGGGGCCCGAGCAGTACTTC
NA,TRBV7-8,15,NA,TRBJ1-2,CASSPTGFLGAGYTF,TGTGCCAGCAGCCCAACGGGGTTTTTAGGCGCGGGCTACACCTTC
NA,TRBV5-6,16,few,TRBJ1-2,CASSFGQSGAHYGYTF,TGTGCCAGCAGCTTTGGGCAGTCAGGGGCCCACTATGGCTACACCTTC
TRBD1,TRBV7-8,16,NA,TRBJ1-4,CASSPDRGRTNEKLFF,TGTGCCAGCAGCCCAGACAGGGGGCGAACTAATGAAAAACTGTTTTTT
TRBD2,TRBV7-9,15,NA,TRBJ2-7,CASSGVVAGVYEQYF,TGTGCCAGCAGCGGAGTGGTAGCGGGAGTCTACGAGCAGTACTTC
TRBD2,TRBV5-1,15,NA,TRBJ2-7,CASSVTSGSSYEQYF,TGCGCCAGCAGCGTAACTAGCGGGAGCTCCTACGAGCAGTACTTC
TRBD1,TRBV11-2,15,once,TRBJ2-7,CASSLESGQGKKQYF,TGTGCCAGCAGCTTAGAGTCGGGACAGGGTAAAAAGCAGTACTTC
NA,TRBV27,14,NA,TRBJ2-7,CASSPRVPSYEQYF,TGTGCCAGCAGTCCCCGGGTTCCCTCTTACGAGCAGTACTTC
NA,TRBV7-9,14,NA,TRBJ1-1,CASSLQALNTEAFF,TGTGCCAGCAGCTTACAGGCGTTGAACACTGAAGCTTTCTTT
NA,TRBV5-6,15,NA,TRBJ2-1,CASSLALEVVNEQFF,TGTGCCAGCAGCTTGGCACTAGAAGTCGTCAATGAGCAGTTCTTC
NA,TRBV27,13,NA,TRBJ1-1,CASSPTPPQEAFF,TGTGCCAGCAGTCCGACACCCCCTCAGGAAGCTTTCTTT
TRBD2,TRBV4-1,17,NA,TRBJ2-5,CASSQDRVAGAQETQYF,TGCGCCAGCAGCCAAGATCGGGTAGCGGGGGCCCAAGAGACCCAGTACTTC
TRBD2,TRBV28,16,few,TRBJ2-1,CASFATSGSSYNEQFF,TGTGCCAGCTTCGCAACTAGCGGGAGCTCCTACAATGAGCAGTTCTTC
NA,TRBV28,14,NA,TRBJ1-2,CASSLGTFAYGYTF,TGTGCCAGCAGTCTCGGGACATTCGCCTATGGCTACACCTTC
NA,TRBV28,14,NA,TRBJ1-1,CASRASTWNTEAFF,TGTGCCAGCAGAGCTTCGACATGGAACACTGAAGCTTTCTTT
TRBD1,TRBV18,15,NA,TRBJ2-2,CASSPGTANTGELFF,TGTGCCAGCTCACCCGGGACAGCGAACACCGGGGAGCTGTTTTTT
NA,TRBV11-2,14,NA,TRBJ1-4,CASSLGQINEKLFF,TGTGCCAGCAGCTTAGGCCAGATTAATGAAAAACTGTTTTTT